This T cell receptor beta chain was sequenced during a study of identical twins. Study-wide findings and caveats: Excess sharing between twins was weaker in beta out-of-frame sequences.

Unique molecular identifiers were present on the cDNA, and a universal primer site came from template switching. TCRdb re-analysed the 5' RACE reads in MiXCR, keeping a single row per CDR3 protein. The sample shows some 500,000 distinct CDR3 sequences, 13% to 15% of them seen only once. Germline lookup yields CDR1 MGHRA and CDR2 YSYEKL. With 2 bases removed from V and 2 bases from J, the gap between germline ends came to 13 bases. The CDR3 is made up of 15 amino acids. A word on this clonotype: The antigen is not known.

These data were also filed under a second study, of yellow fever vaccine responses in identical twins.

The receptor was isolated from a woman aged 18-29 years in good health. The rearrangement uses TRBV4-1 and TRBJ2-7; D is possibly TRBD2 (6 bases). The sample was CD4+ T cells sorted from blood. The CDR3 DNA reads as TGCGCCAGCAGCCAACTGGGGGGTGCCCCCTACGAGCAGTACTTC. This translates into CASSQLGGAPYEQYF.